This T cell receptor beta chain came from a study of shared clonotypes between healthy human individuals. Remarks on this clone: Its antigen is currently unknown.

Nashville, Tennessee was home to all donors, each a Caucasian adult. Several immunoSEQ 96-well plates shared each subset's DNA, each plate a replicate. The table came from immunoSEQ multiplex PCR; TCRdb's copy has only in-frame clones and leaves some out. The data contain some 1 million clones, 75% of them singletons. Study-wide results and caveats: Inspection by rarefaction showed sorted-subset sequencing to be incomplete despite large depth. In general, naive subsets displayed greater estimated richness than memory subsets did.

V lost 5 bases to trimming and J lost 8 bases, with 6 bases between them. The CDR3 runs to 11 residues. Per germline, CDR1 MNHNY and CDR2 SVGAGI (reference sequence). The TCR comes from a man aged 18 to 29 in good health. Material for sequencing was memory CD4+ T cells sorted from blood. Indicated subset: CD45RA-negative fraction. The chain recombines TRBV6-6 with TRBJ2-2, with a weak D call TRBD1 (5 bases). The CDR3 sequence: CASSRQGELFF. The CDR3 coding sequence is TGTGCCAGCAGTCGACAGGGGGAGCTGTTTTTT.